This TCR beta chain appears in the sequencing data of a study of T cells in Graves' hyperthyroidism and ophthalmopathy. Study conclusions and caveats: Median prediction lead before ophthalmopathy onset was 5.5 to 7 months with the model.

Using RNA transcripts as the source, TCR beta CDR3 regions were amplified. TCR CDR3 regions were first amplified by RT-PCR with HTBI primers. Each CDR3 protein is one row after TCRdb ran MiXCR on the multiplex PCR reads. This sample yields a few hundred thousand distinct CDR3 sequences, of which 15% to 19% are seen a single time; 14% belongs to the top ten. No progression to ophthalmopathy during 18 months of follow-up defined stable disease. The CDR3 has 19 amino acids. The ends lost 7 bases at V and 6 bases at J; junction bases unmatched: 23. Germline loops: CDR1 MNHEY, CDR2 SVGEGT. A word on this clonotype: The antigen is unknown.

J is TRBJ2-2 and V is TRBV6-2 or TRBV6-3; 7 nucleotides agree with TRBD2. The sequence was collected from a woman in her late teens or twenties with Graves' hyperthyroidism. Sample: blood. CDR3 in amino acids: CASIKYGANLGGFSGELFF. The CDR3 DNA reads as TGTGCCAGCATTAAATACGGGGCCAATCTGGGAGGGTTCTCCGGGGAGCTGTTTTTT.